This T cell receptor beta chain was profiled in a study of cytomegalovirus exposure and HLA in healthy donors. Here immunoSEQ multiplex PCR was the method, and the copy in TCRdb shows in-frame clones only, minus some. The table lists around 150,000 clones, about 88% of them singletons, with about 3% in the top ten. Germline lookup yields CDR1 MGHRA and CDR2 YSYEKL. The V gene lost 8 bases and the J gene lost 0 bases, with 12 bases spanning the gap. The CDR3 runs 14 residues. On this clone: What it binds is unknown.

Findings and limits, study-wide: Generally TCR sequences proved uncommon, though certain public TCRs appeared in numerous donors.

Sequenced sample: PBMCs. This chain connects TRBV4-1 to TRBJ2-3; D perhaps matches TRBD2 (5 bases). This clonotype was sampled from a young man in good health and CMV-seronegative. The CDR3 loop reads CASGSQTSTDTQYF. CDR3 bases: TGCGCCAGCGGGAGCCAAACTAGCACAGATACGCAGTATTTT.